This T cell receptor beta chain was identified during a study of control samples from healthy donors and cancer patients. Measured with immunoSEQ multiplex PCR; TCRdb has only the in-frame clones, and not every one. The table has 70,000 to 75,000 clones, roughly 87% seen once. The material sequenced was blood. The sequence derives from a woman aged 45-65 years in good health.

The CDR3 sequence is CAISAPQAGGPNEQFF. CDR3 DNA: TGTGCCATCAGTGCCCCCCAAGCGGGAGGCCCCAATGAGCAGTTCTTC. This chain joins TRBV10-3 and TRBJ2-1, with 9 bases fitting TRBD2. This CDR3 contains 16 residues. Germline CDR1 and CDR2: ENHRY and SYGVKD. The V gene end was trimmed by 4 bases and the J gene end by 6 bases; junction bases not matched to a gene: 10.